This T cell receptor (beta chain) was sequenced during a study of T cell responses to AZD1222 COVID-19 vaccine. Clones were sequenced by immunoSEQ multiplex PCR, and TCRdb holds only the in-frame ones, with some missing. The profile shows 200,000 to 250,000 clones, about 92% of them singletons. This clonotype was sampled from an adult in good health. The sample here was peripheral blood, taken on day 0 of MenACWY control vaccination.

Here the CDR3 reads CASSLVRDRSYEQYF. The CDR3 coding sequence is TGTGCCAGCAGCTTAGTCCGGGACAGGTCCTACGAGCAGTACTTC. The chain employs TRBV7-8 and TRBJ2-7, with 8 bases fitting TRBD1. The germline gives CDR1 SGHVS, CDR2 FQNEAQ. V was clipped by 1 base and J by 1 base; unmatched bases: 3. This CDR3 has 15 amino acids.